These T cell receptor beta chains were read from a single sample in a study of OX40 agonist ivuxolimab in advanced cancers. Sequencing used immunoSEQ multiplex PCR; TCRdb keeps in-frame clones, though not all of them. The sample records around 69,000 clones, approximately 92% being singletons. The sample here was CD4+ or CD8+ T cells sorted from blood, taken in a trial of the OX40 agonist ivuxolimab. The origin of the receptors is an adult with an advanced solid tumor such as melanoma, head and neck, liver or kidney cancer. Each CDR3 is given with its conserved first and last residue. The order of the fields is CDR3 length, V gene, D gene, J gene, clone size, CDR3 protein, CDR3 DNA. The D gene is left open where the match is weak. Size is omitted from some rows. Given values are once, few, many or a class for expanded clones.

>17|TRBV14|NA|TRBJ2-2|NA
CASSQDVSDRNTGELFF
TGTGCCAGCAGCCAAGATGTATCCGATCGTAACACCGGGGAGCTGTTTTTT
>13|TRBV4-2|NA|TRBJ2-7|NA
CASSQIHPYEQYF
TGTGCCAGCAGCCAAATCCACCCCTACGAGCAGTACTTC
>13|TRBV11-2|NA|TRBJ2-7|NA
CASSPSMGYEQYF
TGTGCCAGCAGCCCGTCGATGGGCTACGAGCAGTACTTC
>15|TRBV6-1|NA|TRBJ2-5|NA
CASSEPLGRQETQYF
TGTGCCAGCAGTGAGCCACTGGGTAGGCAAGAGACCCAGTACTTC
>13|TRBV11-1|NA|TRBJ1-1|NA
CASSQDGNTEAFF
TGTGCCAGCAGTCAGGACGGTAACACTGAAGCTTTCTTT
>16|TRBV5-8|TRBD2|TRBJ2-4|NA
CASSPGLAGFGNIQYF
TGTGCCAGCAGCCCGGGACTAGCGGGGTTTGGAAACATTCAGTACTTC
>18|TRBV4-3|TRBD2|TRBJ2-3|few
CASSQELAGGMLTDTQYF
TGCGCCAGCAGCCAGGAACTAGCGGGAGGGATGCTCACAGATACGCAGTATTTT
>16|TRBV5-6|TRBD2|TRBJ2-3|NA
CASSLELAGFADTQYF
TGTGCCAGCAGCCTAGAACTAGCGGGGTTTGCAGATACGCAGTATTTT
>14|TRBV5-4|TRBD2|TRBJ2-1|once
CASTRWRESNEQFF
TGTGCCAGCACCCGGTGGCGGGAGAGTAATGAGCAGTTCTTC
>16|TRBV14|TRBD1|TRBJ1-2|NA
CASSHGPGQGVGGYTF
TGTGCCAGCAGCCATGGGCCGGGACAGGGGGTAGGAGGCTACACCTTC
>14|TRBV9|TRBD2|TRBJ2-7|NA
CASSGLAGEYEQYF
TGTGCCAGCAGCGGACTAGCGGGAGAATACGAGCAGTACTTC
>14|TRBV9|NA|TRBJ1-2|NA
CASSVGGSSHGYTF
TGTGCCAGCAGCGTAGGTGGCAGCTCCCATGGCTACACCTTC
>14|TRBV27|NA|TRBJ1-2|NA
CASSLTGRGYGYTF
TGTGCCAGCAGTTTAACAGGCAGGGGATATGGCTACACCTTC
>12|TRBV5-4|TRBD1|TRBJ1-2|NA
CASRDRENGYTF
TGTGCCAGCAGGGACAGGGAAAATGGCTACACCTTC
>15|TRBV7-3|TRBD2|TRBJ2-1|NA
CASSQELAGGNEQFF
TGTGCCAGCAGCCAAGAACTAGCGGGAGGCAATGAGCAGTTCTTC
>14|TRBV19|NA|TRBJ2-7|once
CASSAGLLNYEQYF
TGTGCCAGTAGTGCCGGCCTCTTGAACTACGAGCAGTACTTC
>11|TRBV27|NA|TRBJ2-1|once
CASRFFNEQFF
TGTGCCAGCAGGTTTTTCAATGAGCAGTTCTTC
>16|TRBV4-2|TRBD1|TRBJ1-5|NA
CASSQVGGGHNQPQHF
TGTGCCAGCAGCCAAGTCGGAGGGGGCCACAATCAGCCCCAGCATTTT
>14|TRBV7-9|TRBD2|TRBJ2-1|NA
CASSLEGTIIEQFF
TGTGCCAGCAGCTTAGAAGGGACTATCATTGAGCAGTTCTTC
>16|TRBV5-5|TRBD1|TRBJ2-7|NA
CASNTVGQGITYEQYF
TGTGCCAGCAACACGGTAGGACAGGGGATAACCTACGAGCAGTACTTC
>13|TRBV5-8|NA|TRBJ2-7|NA
CASSYRVKAEQYF
TGTGCCAGCAGCTATCGGGTTAAGGCCGAGCAGTACTTC
>15|TRBV7-9|NA|TRBJ2-3|once
CASSLVQTGTDTQYF
TGTGCCAGCAGCTTAGTCCAAACTGGCACAGATACGCAGTATTTT
>15|TRBV21-1|NA|TRBJ2-2|few
CASSPGTSEVGELFF
TGTGCCAGCAGCCCCGGGACTAGCGAGGTCGGGGAGCTGTTTTTT
>17|TRBV7-3|NA|TRBJ2-1|NA
CASSLGSGMAPYNEQFF
TGTGCCAGCAGCTTAGGGTCGGGAATGGCGCCCTACAATGAGCAGTTCTTC
>15|TRBV13|NA|TRBJ2-3|NA
CASSPASFSTDTQYF
TGTGCCAGCAGCCCTGCCTCCTTTAGCACAGATACGCAGTATTTT
>14|TRBV11-3|NA|TRBJ2-5|NA
CASSLDPGEETQYF
TGTGCCAGCAGCTTAGATCCAGGGGAAGAGACCCAGTACTTC
>15|TRBV5-6|TRBD2|TRBJ2-5|NA
CASSLGLAGQETQYF
TGTGCCAGCAGCCTGGGACTAGCGGGCCAAGAGACCCAGTACTTC
>14|TRBV6-6|TRBD1|TRBJ2-1|NA
CATTGQPLYNEQFF
TGTGCCACTACGGGACAGCCCCTCTACAATGAGCAGTTCTTC
>14|TRBV5-4|TRBD1|TRBJ2-7|NA
CASSLGDRAKEQYF
TGTGCCAGCAGCTTAGGGGACAGGGCGAAGGAGCAGTACTTC
>12|TRBV19|NA|TRBJ1-1|NA
CASSHAPSEAFF
TGTGCCAGTAGTCATGCACCGTCTGAAGCTTTCTTT
>14|TRBV6-5|NA|TRBJ2-3|NA
CASSLGHGTDTQYF
TGTGCCAGCAGCTTGGGACACGGAACAGATACGCAGTATTTT
>17|TRBV7-3|TRBD1|TRBJ1-5|few
CASSLPSTGVSNQPQHF
TGTGCCAGCAGCTTACCCTCGACAGGGGTGAGCAATCAGCCCCAGCATTTT
>15|TRBV7-2|NA|TRBJ2-5|NA
CASSKQGPGAETQYF
TGTGCCAGCAGCAAACAGGGGCCGGGGGCAGAGACCCAGTACTTC
>15|TRBV6-5|NA|TRBJ1-2|NA
CASSPGTATYYGYTF
TGTGCCAGCAGTCCCGGGACGGCGACCTACTATGGCTACACCTTC
>15|TRBV29-1|TRBD2|TRBJ2-1|NA
CSAGGLAGAYNEQFF
TGCAGCGCCGGGGGGCTAGCGGGAGCTTACAATGAGCAGTTCTTC
>14|TRBV6-4|NA|TRBJ1-5|once
CASSVMGGNQPQHF
TGTGCCAGCAGTGTCATGGGGGGCAATCAGCCCCAGCATTTT
>13|TRBV19|NA|TRBJ1-1|NA
CASSIWGGTEAFF
TGTGCCAGTAGTATTTGGGGAGGCACTGAAGCTTTCTTT
>14|TRBV27|NA|TRBJ1-1|once
CASSLSGGGTEAFF
TGTGCCAGCAGTTTATCGGGGGGAGGGACTGAAGCTTTCTTT
>16|TRBV28|TRBD1|TRBJ1-2|NA
CASSWRTGGINYGYTF
TGTGCCAGCAGTTGGAGGACAGGGGGCATAAACTATGGCTACACCTTC
>16|TRBV4-1|NA|TRBJ1-2|NA
CASSQDPGLANYGYTF
TGCGCCAGCAGCCAAGATCCGGGGTTAGCTAACTATGGCTACACCTTC
>15|TRBV4-3|NA|TRBJ1-5|NA
CASSQDVSNDQPQHF
TGCGCCAGCAGCCAAGATGTAAGCAATGATCAGCCCCAGCATTTT
>19|TRBV5-1|TRBD2|TRBJ2-1|NA
CASSAGLAGVDHSYNEQFF
TGCGCCAGCAGCGCGGGACTAGCGGGGGTCGATCACTCCTACAATGAGCAGTTCTTC
>16|TRBV10-1|TRBD2|TRBJ2-2|NA
CASSESAGGMTGELFF
TGCGCCAGCAGTGAGTCAGCGGGAGGGATGACCGGGGAGCTGTTTTTT
>12|TRBV30|NA|TRBJ2-1|NA
CAWSEVGGEQFF
TGTGCCTGGAGTGAGGTAGGGGGTGAGCAGTTCTTC
>18|TRBV19|NA|TRBJ1-5|NA
CASSIFLLRAGPNQPQHF
TGTGCCAGTAGTATATTTCTCCTAAGGGCAGGGCCCAATCAGCCCCAGCATTTT
>15|TRBV28|NA|TRBJ1-3|NA
CASSLKVTAGNTIYF
TGTGCCAGCAGTTTAAAGGTTACGGCCGGAAACACCATATATTTT
>13|TRBV6-5|NA|TRBJ1-1|NA
CASSYPGQYEAFF
TGTGCCAGCAGTTACCCCGGACAGTATGAAGCTTTCTTT
>17|TRBV19|NA|TRBJ1-4|NA
CASRSPMDSPTGPKLFF
TGTGCCAGTAGGTCGCCGATGGACAGCCCTACGGGGCCCAAACTGTTTTTT
>15|TRBV11-1|TRBD2|TRBJ2-7|once
CASTITSGSAYEQYF
TGTGCCAGCACCATAACTAGCGGGAGTGCCTACGAGCAGTACTTC
>14|TRBV4-3|NA|TRBJ2-5|NA
CASSQGGLQETQYF
TGCGCCAGCAGCCAAGGGGGACTCCAAGAGACCCAGTACTTC
>15|TRBV7-9|TRBD2|TRBJ2-1|NA
CASNPNAGGVHEQFF
TGTGCCAGCAACCCGAACGCGGGGGGAGTTCATGAGCAGTTCTTC
>14|TRBV5-1|TRBD1|TRBJ2-7|NA
CASSLGTGADEQYF
TGCGCCAGCAGCCTAGGGACAGGGGCCGACGAGCAGTACTTC
>17|TRBV9|NA|TRBJ2-1|NA
CASSAGDGTWSYNEQFF
TGTGCCAGCAGCGCCGGGGATGGGACATGGTCCTACAATGAGCAGTTCTTC
>13|TRBV23-1|NA|TRBJ1-1|once
CASSQSTNTEAFF
TGCGCCAGCAGTCAATCGACGAACACTGAAGCTTTCTTT
>15|TRBV9|TRBD2|TRBJ2-7|NA
CASSVISGPPYEQYF
TGTGCCAGCAGCGTTATTAGCGGGCCGCCCTACGAGCAGTACTTC